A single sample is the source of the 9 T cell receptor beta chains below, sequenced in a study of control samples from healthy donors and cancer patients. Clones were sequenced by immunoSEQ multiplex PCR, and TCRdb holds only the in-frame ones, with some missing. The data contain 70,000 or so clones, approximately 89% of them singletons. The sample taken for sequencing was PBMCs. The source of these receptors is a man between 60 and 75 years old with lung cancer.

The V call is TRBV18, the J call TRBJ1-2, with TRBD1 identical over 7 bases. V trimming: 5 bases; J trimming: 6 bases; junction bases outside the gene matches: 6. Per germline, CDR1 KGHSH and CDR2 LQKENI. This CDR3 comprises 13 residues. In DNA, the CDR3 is TGTGCCAGCTCATTCGACAGGGCTAATGGCTACACCTTC. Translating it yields CASSFDRANGYTF.

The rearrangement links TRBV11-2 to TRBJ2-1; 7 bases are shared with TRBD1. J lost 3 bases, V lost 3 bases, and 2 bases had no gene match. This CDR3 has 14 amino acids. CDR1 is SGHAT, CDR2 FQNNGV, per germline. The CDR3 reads CASSFRDSYNEQFF. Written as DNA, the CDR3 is TGTGCCAGCAGCTTCCGGGACAGCTACAATGAGCAGTTCTTC.

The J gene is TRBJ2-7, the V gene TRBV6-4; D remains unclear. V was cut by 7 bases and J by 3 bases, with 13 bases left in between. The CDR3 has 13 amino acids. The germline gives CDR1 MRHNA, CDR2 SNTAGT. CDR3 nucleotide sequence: TGTGCCAGCATCCCCAGGCAGGACTACGAGCAGTACGTC. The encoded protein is CASIPRQDYEQYV.

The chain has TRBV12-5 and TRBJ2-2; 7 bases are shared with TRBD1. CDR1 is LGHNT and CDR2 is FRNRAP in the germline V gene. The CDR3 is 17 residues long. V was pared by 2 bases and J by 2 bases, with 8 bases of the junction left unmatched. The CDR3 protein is CASGLMWTGDNTGELFF. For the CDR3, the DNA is TGTGCTAGTGGTTTGATGTGGACAGGTGATAACACCGGGGAGCTGTTTTTT.

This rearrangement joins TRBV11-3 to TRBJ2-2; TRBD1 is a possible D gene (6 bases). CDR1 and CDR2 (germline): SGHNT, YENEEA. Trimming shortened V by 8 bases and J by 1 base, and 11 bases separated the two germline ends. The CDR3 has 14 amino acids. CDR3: CASGTPRNTGELFF. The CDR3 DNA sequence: TGTGCCAGCGGGACACCGAGGAACACCGGGGAGCTGTTTTTT.

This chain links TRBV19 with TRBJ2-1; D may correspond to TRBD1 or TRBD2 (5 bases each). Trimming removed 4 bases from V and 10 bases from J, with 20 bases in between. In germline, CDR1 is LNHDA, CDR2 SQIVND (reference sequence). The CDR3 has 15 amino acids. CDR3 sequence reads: CASSTSGTGAAEQFF. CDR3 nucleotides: TGTGCCAGTAGTACTTCCGGGACCGGAGCGGCCGAGCAGTTCTTC. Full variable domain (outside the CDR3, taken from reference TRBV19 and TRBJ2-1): DGGITQSPKYLFRKEGQNVTLSCEQNLNHDAMYWYRQDPGQGLRLIYYSQIVNDFQKGDIAEGYSVSREKKESFPLTVTSAQKNPTAFYLCASSTSGTGAAEQFFGPGTRLTVL.

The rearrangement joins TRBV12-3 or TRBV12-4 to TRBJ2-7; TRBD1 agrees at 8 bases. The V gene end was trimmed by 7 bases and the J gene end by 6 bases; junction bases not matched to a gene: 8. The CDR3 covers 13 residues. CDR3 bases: TGTGCCAGCACCGGACAGGGTTCGGCCGAGCAGTACTTC. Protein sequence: CASTGQGSAEQYF.

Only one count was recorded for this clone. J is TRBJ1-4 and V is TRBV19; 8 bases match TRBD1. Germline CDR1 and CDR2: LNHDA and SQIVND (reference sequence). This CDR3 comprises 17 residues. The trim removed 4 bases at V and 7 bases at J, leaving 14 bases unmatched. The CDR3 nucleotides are TGTGCCAGTAGTACGACCGGGACAGGAATGAGGGGTGAAAAACTGTTTTTT. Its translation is CASSTTGTGMRGEKLFF.

In DNA, the CDR3 is TGTGCCATCAGCTCGTCGACAGGGAGGGCCTACGAGCAGTACGTC. Amino acid sequence: CAISSSTGRAYEQYV. The rearrangement uses TRBV10-3 and TRBJ2-7; D is perhaps TRBD1 or TRBD2 (7 bases each). In germline, CDR1 is ENHRY, CDR2 SYGVKD. Deletions cut 6 bases from V and 2 bases from J, with 17 bases between. The CDR3 is 15 amino acids.